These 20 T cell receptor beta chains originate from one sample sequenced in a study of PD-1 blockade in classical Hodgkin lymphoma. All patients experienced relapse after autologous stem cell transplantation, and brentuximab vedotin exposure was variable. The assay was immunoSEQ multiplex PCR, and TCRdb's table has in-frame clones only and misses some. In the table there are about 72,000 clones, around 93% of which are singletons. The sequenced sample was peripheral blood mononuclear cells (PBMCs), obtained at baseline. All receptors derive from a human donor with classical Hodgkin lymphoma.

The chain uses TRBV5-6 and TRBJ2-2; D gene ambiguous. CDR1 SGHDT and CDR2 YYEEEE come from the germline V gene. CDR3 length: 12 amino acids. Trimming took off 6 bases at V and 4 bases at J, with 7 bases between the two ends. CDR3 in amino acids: CASTRRTGELFF. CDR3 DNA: TGTGCCAGCACCAGACGCACCGGGGAGCTGTTTTTT. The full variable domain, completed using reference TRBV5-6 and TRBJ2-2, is DAGVTQSPTHLIKTRGQQVTLRCSPKSGHDTVSWYQQALGQGPQFIFQYYEEEERQRGNFPDRFSGHQFPNYSSELNVNALLLGDSALYLCASTRRTGELFFGEGSRLTVL.

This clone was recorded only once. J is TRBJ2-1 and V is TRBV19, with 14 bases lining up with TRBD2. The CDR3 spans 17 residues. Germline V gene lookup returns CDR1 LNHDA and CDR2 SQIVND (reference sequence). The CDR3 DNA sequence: TGTGCTTCAAACCCGACTAGCGGGAGGGCCCTCTACAATGAGCAGTTCTTC. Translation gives CASNPTSGRALYNEQFF.

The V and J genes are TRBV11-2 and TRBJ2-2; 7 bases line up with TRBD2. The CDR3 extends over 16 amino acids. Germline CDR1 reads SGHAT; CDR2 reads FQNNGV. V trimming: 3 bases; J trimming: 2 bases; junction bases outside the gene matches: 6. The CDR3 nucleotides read TGTGCCAGCAGCTTTAAACTAGCGAGTAACACCGGGGAGCTGTTTTTT. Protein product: CASSFKLASNTGELFF.

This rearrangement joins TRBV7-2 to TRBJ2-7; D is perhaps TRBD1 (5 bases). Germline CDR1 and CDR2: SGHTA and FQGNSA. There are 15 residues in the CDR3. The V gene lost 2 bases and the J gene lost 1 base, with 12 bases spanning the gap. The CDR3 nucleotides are TGTGCCAGCAGCTTATTCCAGGGATGGTCCTACGAGCAGTACTTC. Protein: CASSLFQGWSYEQYF.

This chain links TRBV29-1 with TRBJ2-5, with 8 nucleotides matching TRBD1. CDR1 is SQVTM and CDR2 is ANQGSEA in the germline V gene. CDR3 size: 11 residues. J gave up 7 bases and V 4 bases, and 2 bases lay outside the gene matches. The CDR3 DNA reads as TGCAGCGTTGCCGGACAGGGGACCCAGTACTTC. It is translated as CSVAGQGTQYF.

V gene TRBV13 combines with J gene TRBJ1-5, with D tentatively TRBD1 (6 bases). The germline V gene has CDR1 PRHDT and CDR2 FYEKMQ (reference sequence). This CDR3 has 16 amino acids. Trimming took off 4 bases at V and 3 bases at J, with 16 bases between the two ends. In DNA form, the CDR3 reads TGTGCCAGCAGCTCCCAAGAACAGGGACCCAATCAGCCCCAGCATTTT. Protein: CASSSQEQGPNQPQHF.

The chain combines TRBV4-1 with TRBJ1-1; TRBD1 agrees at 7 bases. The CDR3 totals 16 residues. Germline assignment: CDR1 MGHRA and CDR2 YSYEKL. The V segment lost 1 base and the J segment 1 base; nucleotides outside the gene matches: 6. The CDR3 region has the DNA TGCGCCAGCAGCCAAGGTCTACAGGGGACGAACACTGAAGCTTTCTTT. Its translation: CASSQGLQGTNTEAFF.

The CDR3 region has the DNA TGTGCCAGGGGCGGGGGGCTGGCAGATACGCAGTATTTT. It encodes CARGGGLADTQYF. The rearrangement uses TRBV6-4 and TRBJ2-3; 8 bases are shared with TRBD2. The CDR3 length is 13 residues. The trim removed 9 bases at V and 4 bases at J, leaving 6 bases unmatched. The V gene's germline CDR1 is MRHNA and CDR2 SNTAGT.

The CDR3 DNA reads TGTGCCAGCAGCTTAGAGGCGGGCAGCAAAAACATTCAGTACTTC. This translates into CASSLEAGSKNIQYF. The chain has TRBV7-9 and TRBJ2-4; D perhaps matches TRBD2 (5 bases). This CDR3 contains 15 residues. From germline, CDR1 is SEHNR and CDR2 FQNEAQ (reference sequence). The ends were cut back, 1 base at V and 3 bases at J, with 10 bases in the middle.

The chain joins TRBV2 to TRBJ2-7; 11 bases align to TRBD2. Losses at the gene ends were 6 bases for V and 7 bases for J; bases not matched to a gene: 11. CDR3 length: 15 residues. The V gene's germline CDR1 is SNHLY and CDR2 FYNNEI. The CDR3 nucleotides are TGTGCCAGCAGAACCGGGACTAGCGGAACGGGGGAGCAGTACTTC. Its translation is CASRTGTSGTGEQYF.

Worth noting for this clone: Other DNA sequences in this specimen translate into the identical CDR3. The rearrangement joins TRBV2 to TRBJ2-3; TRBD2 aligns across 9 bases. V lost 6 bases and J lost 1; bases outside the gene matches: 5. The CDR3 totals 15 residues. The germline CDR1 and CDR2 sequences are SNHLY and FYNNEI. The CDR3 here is CASSGGGAGTDTQYF. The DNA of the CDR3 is TGTGCCAGCAGCGGCGGGGGGGCTGGCACAGATACGCAGTATTTT.

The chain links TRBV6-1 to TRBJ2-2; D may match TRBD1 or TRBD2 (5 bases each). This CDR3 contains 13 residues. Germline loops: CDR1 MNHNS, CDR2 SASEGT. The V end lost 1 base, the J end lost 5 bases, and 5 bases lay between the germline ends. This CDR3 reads CASSEGGTGELFF. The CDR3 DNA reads TGTGCCAGCAGTGAAGGGGGGACCGGGGAGCTGTTTTTT.

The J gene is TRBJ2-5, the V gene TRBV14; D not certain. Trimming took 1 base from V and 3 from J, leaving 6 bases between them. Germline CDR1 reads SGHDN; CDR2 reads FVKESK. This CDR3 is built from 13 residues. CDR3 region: CASSQVGKETQYF. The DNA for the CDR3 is TGTGCCAGCAGCCAAGTAGGGAAAGAGACCCAGTACTTC. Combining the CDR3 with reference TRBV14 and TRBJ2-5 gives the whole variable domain EAGVTQFPSHSVIEKGQTVTLRCDPISGHDNLYWYRRVMGKEIKFLLHFVKESKQDESGMPNNRFLAERTGGTYSTLKVQPAELEDSGVYFCASSQVGKETQYFGPGTRLLVL.

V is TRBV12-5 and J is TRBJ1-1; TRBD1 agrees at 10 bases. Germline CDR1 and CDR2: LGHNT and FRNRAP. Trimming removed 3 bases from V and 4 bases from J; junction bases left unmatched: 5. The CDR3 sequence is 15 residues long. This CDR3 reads CASGFAGTGATEAFF. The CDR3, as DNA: TGTGCTAGTGGTTTTGCCGGGACAGGGGCCACTGAAGCTTTCTTT.

Here the CDR3 reads CAWSARGGYGITDTQYF. The CDR3, as DNA: TGTGCCTGGAGTGCCCGAGGGGGGTATGGGATCACAGATACGCAGTATTTT. The chain has TRBV30 and TRBJ2-3; perhaps D is TRBD1 or TRBD2 (6 bases each). Trimming pared 1 base from V and 2 bases from J, leaving 19 bases between. Germline V gene sequence: CDR1 GTSNPN, CDR2 SVGIG (reference sequence). The CDR3 covers 17 residues.

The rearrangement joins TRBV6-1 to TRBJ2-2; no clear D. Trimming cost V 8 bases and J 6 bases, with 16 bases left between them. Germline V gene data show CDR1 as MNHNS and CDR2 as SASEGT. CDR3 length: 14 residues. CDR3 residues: CASYLLYEAGELFF. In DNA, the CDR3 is TGTGCCAGCTATCTCCTTTATGAGGCCGGGGAGCTGTTTTTT.

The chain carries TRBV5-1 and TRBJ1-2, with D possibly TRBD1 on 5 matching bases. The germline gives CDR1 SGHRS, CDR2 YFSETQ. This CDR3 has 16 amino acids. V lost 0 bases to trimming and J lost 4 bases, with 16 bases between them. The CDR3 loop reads CASSLDVRGGRYGYTF. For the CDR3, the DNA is TGCGCCAGCAGCTTGGATGTCCGGGGCGGTCGCTATGGCTACACCTTC.

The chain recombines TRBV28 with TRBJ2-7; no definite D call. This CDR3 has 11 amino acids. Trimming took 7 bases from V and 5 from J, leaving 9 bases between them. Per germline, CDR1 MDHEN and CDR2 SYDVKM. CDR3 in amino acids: CASTYGDEQYF. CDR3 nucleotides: TGTGCCAGCACCTATGGGGACGAGCAGTACTTC.

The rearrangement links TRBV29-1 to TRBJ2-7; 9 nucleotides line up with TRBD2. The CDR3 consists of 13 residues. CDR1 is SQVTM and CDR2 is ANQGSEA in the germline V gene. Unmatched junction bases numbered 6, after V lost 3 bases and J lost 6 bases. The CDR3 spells CSVDASGNSEQYF. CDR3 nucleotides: TGCAGCGTTGATGCTAGCGGGAATTCCGAGCAGTACTTC.

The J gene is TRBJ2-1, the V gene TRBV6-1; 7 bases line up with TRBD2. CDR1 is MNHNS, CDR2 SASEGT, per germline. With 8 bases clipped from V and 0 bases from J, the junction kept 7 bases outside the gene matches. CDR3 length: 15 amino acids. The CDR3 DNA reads TGTGCCAGCGTCTTTTTAGCGGGCTCCTACAATGAGCAGTTCTTC. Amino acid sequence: CASVFLAGSYNEQFF.